The clone carrying this TCR beta chain was seen a single time. This record comes from a study of blood T cell repertoires in COVID-19. At the level of the study: Italy, Spain and the United States were the sources of the convalescent and acute COVID-19 samples. T cells, B-cell-depleted T cells, or PBMCs provided the cDNA or gDNA that served as material.

Profiling relied on immunoSEQ multiplex PCR, and the TCRdb table lists in-frame clones only, not all of them. The sample consists of 95,000 to 110,000 clones, roughly 90% of them appearing once. This clonotype originated in a middle-aged man with active or convalescent COVID-19. The sample comprised peripheral blood.

The CDR3 nucleotides read TGTGCCAGCAGCCTTTCGGGGAACACTGAAGCTTTCTTT. Amino acids: CASSLSGNTEAFF. The rearrangement links TRBV7-3 to TRBJ1-1; D remains ambiguous. CDR1 and CDR2 (germline): SGHTA, FQGTGA. The CDR3 sequence is 13 residues long. Between the trimmed V and J ends, which lost 5 bases and 1 base, there was a span of 8 bases.